These T cell receptor beta chains were read from a single sample in a study of T cell responses to AZD1222 COVID-19 vaccine. Some clones are missing from TCRdb's copy, which holds only in-frame ones; the method was immunoSEQ multiplex PCR. The sample records roughly 180,000 clones, approximately 94% being singletons. This specimen was peripheral blood, taken on day 0 of AZD1222 vaccination. The receptors here all came from an adult in good health. The conserved cysteine and the conserved F or W are not part of the CDR3 here.

v_gene	j_gene	CDR3aa
TRBV7-3	TRBJ2-7	ASSHNGLEQY
TRBV30	TRBJ1-2	AWSILGGQANYGYT
TRBV7-9	TRBJ1-4	ASQKQGVDEKLF
TRBV19	TRBJ1-2	ASSNRDRGREGYT
TRBV5-8	TRBJ1-5	ASSLAGRGSNQPQH
TRBV2	TRBJ2-7	ASRSGSGITYEQY
TRBV30	TRBJ1-4	AWSVRKTRPYEKLF
TRBV19	TRBJ2-1	ASSATGRRYNEQF
TRBV4-1	TRBJ1-2	ASSQETGGVNYGYT
TRBV19	TRBJ2-1	DRQRGKNEQF
TRBV6-5	TRBJ1-4	ASSYSGRGEEKLF
TRBV28	TRBJ1-5	ASSWGGVGQPQH